This T cell receptor (beta chain) appears in the sequencing data of a study of vaccination and CD4 T cells after COVID-19. The wider study: The convalescent population consisted of six males and four females, two of whom were of Hispanic ethnicity.

Treatment meaning: approximately nine-day PBMC culture with coronavirus spike peptide pools or control peptides (ViraFEST assay). Oncomine TCR Beta short-read sequencing was applied to DNA from cultured CD4+ T cells. TCRdb analysed the PCR reads with MiXCR anew, one entry per CDR3 protein. Seen here are about 21,000 distinct CDR3 sequences, roughly 47% observed once, and the top ten hold less than 15%. As for this clonotype: The antigen is unknown.

The V and J ends lost 6 bases and 1 base respectively, with 12 bases between them. This CDR3 comprises 15 residues. The clonotype was recovered from a human donor with COVID-19. This sequence joins TRBV12-3 or TRBV12-4 and TRBJ2-2; possible D gene TRBD1, 5 bases. Sequencing input: cultured CD4+ T cells from blood. CDR3 in DNA: TGTGCCAGCAGCCTCGGAGACAGGAACACCGGGGAGCTGTTTTTT. This gives the protein CASSLGDRNTGELFF.